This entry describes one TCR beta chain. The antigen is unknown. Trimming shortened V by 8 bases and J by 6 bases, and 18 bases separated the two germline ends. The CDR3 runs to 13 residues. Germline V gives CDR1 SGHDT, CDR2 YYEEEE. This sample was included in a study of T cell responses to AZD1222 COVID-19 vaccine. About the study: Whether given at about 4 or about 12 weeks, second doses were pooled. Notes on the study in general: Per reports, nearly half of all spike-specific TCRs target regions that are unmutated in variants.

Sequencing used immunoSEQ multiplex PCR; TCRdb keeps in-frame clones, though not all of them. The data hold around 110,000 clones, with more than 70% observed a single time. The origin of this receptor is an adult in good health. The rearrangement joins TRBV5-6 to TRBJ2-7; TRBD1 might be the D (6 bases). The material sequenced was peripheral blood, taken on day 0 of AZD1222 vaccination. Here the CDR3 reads CASAPGRGAEQYF. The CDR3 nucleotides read TGTGCCAGTGCCCCTGGCAGGGGTGCCGAGCAGTACTTC.